The TCR beta chain under discussion was sequenced for a study of T cell repertoires in cytomegalovirus infection (dated by TCRdb to 2018 to 2020). Turning to the overall study: Because public TCR beta signatures pointed to carriage of CMV infection together with the matching HLA type, the HLA type of each donor mattered for the analysis.

Instrument used: Illumina HiSeq 1500. TCRdb itself trimmed the public reads at Q25 with fastp, ran MiXCR and retained productive beta chains. Identical CDR3 protein sequences are pooled into one entry, listed with their most common genes and DNA. Here the sample has about 76,000 distinct CDR3 sequences; 3% to 4.5% occur a single time. Approximately 5% of the sample is in the top ten clones. This clonotype registers as medium-sized (0.01 to 0.1%) within its sample. Its antigen is unknown. Base quality data are lacking; no much larger clone is found one base away. Summary of the overall study and its limitations: Carriers of CMV infection plus the relevant HLA type were discriminated by the cumulative frequency of public TCR beta family members in the study cohort and in an independent approximately 360-donor cohort. The ex vivo response was dominated by HLA-C-restricted CMV-specific TCR beta clonotypes, and the single most frequent clonotype in two of eight donors was supplied by these HLA-C-restricted clonotypes.

The clonotype originates from a human donor in good health (CMV status not recorded). Some clones in this sample may be carry-over from other donors' samples. The specimen was PBMCs.

The bases read TGTGCCAGCAGCACCAGGGACCGCTCTGAGAGCTTCTACAATGAGCAGTTCTTC. Translation gives CASSTRDRSESFYNEQFF. The chain links TRBV7-2 with TRBJ2-1; the D segment might be TRBD1 or TRBD2, since each matches 5 bases. The cysteine opens and the phenylalanine closes a CDR3 of 18 amino acids. Just the 54-base CDR3 DNA is kept, in frame starting at base 1. The V and J ends are trimmed by 5 bases and 3 bases, leaving 23 bases between them. CDR1 and CDR2 (SGHTA, FQGNSA) derive from the germline V gene.